These T cell receptor beta chains were read from a single sample in a study of cytomegalovirus exposure and HLA in healthy donors. The method was immunoSEQ multiplex PCR; TCRdb's version includes in-frame clones alone and lacks a portion of them. In the table there are 110,000 or so clones, roughly 83% of which are singletons. The sample taken for sequencing was PBMCs. Receptors originate from a man between 18 and 35 years old in good health and CMV-seronegative. Each CDR3 is given with its conserved first and last residue. D genes are given only for firm matches. Rows may omit the clone size; those that give it use once, few, many or a size class.

size	V	J	D	CDR3	DNA
.	TRBV6-5	TRBJ1-2	TRBD1	CASSYEGANNYGYTF	TGTGCCAGCAGTTACGAGGGGGCGAATAACTATGGCTACACCTTC
.	TRBV6-5	TRBJ1-1	.	CASTGAGNTEAFF	TGTGCCAGCACCGGCGCGGGGAACACTGAAGCTTTCTTT
.	TRBV6-1	TRBJ1-5	.	CASSADVVQPQHF	TGTGCCAGCAGTGCAGATGTGGTTCAGCCCCAGCATTTT
.	TRBV2	TRBJ2-7	.	CASRTDRLVSNEQYF	TGTGCCAGCAGAACCGACAGGCTGGTGTCCAACGAGCAGTACTTC
.	TRBV28	TRBJ2-7	TRBD1	CASSPPGTGVGEQYF	TGTGCCAGCAGTCCCCCCGGGACAGGGGTTGGGGAGCAGTACTTC
.	TRBV5-1	TRBJ2-7	TRBD1	CASSPRDRGLSYEQYF	TGCGCCAGCAGCCCCCGGGACAGGGGACTCTCTTACGAGCAGTACTTC
.	TRBV5-1	TRBJ2-7	TRBD2	CASSSGLAGSYYEQYF	TGCGCCAGCAGCTCGGGACTAGCGGGATCTTATTACGAGCAGTACTTC
.	TRBV2	TRBJ2-3	TRBD2	CASRPFSGGALDTQYF	TGTGCCAGCAGGCCATTTAGCGGGGGGGCCCTGGATACGCAGTATTTT
.	TRBV19	TRBJ1-1	.	CASSTTTGNTEAFF	TGTGCCAGTAGTACTACGACAGGGAACACTGAAGCTTTCTTT
.	TRBV30	TRBJ1-6	TRBD1	CAWSVSGTGVPPLHF	TGTGCCTGGAGTGTATCAGGGACAGGGGTACCACCCCTCCACTTT
.	TRBV5-1	TRBJ1-2	TRBD1	CASSRDTGQGEGYTF	TGCGCCAGCAGCCGCGACACCGGACAGGGTGAGGGCTACACCTTC
once	TRBV30	TRBJ2-1	TRBD1	CAWSTRQGNEQFF	TGTGCCTGGAGTACCCGACAGGGCAATGAGCAGTTCTTC
once	TRBV11-2	TRBJ2-3	.	CASSLPPSRMQYF	TGTGCCAGCAGCTTACCCCCGAGCCGAATGCAGTATTTT
.	TRBV5-6	TRBJ2-3	.	CASSLVLAAEYF	TGTGCCAGCAGCTTGGTGTTAGCGGCGGAGTATTTT
.	TRBV11-2	TRBJ2-7	.	CASSLGPNPSYEQYF	TGTGCCAGCAGCCTGGGGCCAAACCCATCCTACGAGCAGTACTTC
.	TRBV4-1	TRBJ2-1	.	CASSQDGGNEQFF	TGCGCCAGCAGCCAAGATGGCGGGAATGAGCAGTTCTTC
.	TRBV29-1	TRBJ1-2	.	CSVEEVGHGYGYTF	TGCAGCGTTGAAGAAGTGGGACACGGCTATGGCTACACCTTC
.	TRBV19	TRBJ1-3	TRBD1	CASSTFDRGLSGNTIYF	TGTGCCAGTAGTACATTTGACAGGGGCCTATCTGGAAACACCATATATTTT
few	TRBV19	TRBJ2-2	.	CASSIAGASAGELFF	TGTGCCAGTAGTATAGCCGGGGCTAGCGCCGGGGAGCTGTTTTTT
.	TRBV27	TRBJ2-1	.	CASSIGAVSYNEQFF	TGTGCCAGCAGCATCGGCGCGGTCTCCTACAATGAGCAGTTCTTC
.	TRBV5-6	TRBJ2-1	.	CASSPPGKRNNEQFF	TGTGCCAGCAGCCCACCAGGGAAGCGAAACAATGAGCAGTTCTTC
.	TRBV27	TRBJ2-2	.	CASRGAGDHTGELFF	TGTGCCAGCAGGGGGGCAGGGGACCACACCGGGGAGCTGTTTTTT
.	TRBV7-8	TRBJ2-5	.	CASSFGQETQYF	TGTGCCAGCAGCTTCGGTCAAGAGACCCAGTACTTC
.	TRBV5-1	TRBJ1-5	TRBD1	CASSPPTGGGNQPQHF	TGCGCCAGCAGCCCCCCTACAGGGGGCGGCAATCAGCCCCAGCATTTT
.	TRBV25-1	TRBJ2-2	.	CASSVTGNTGELFF	TGTGCCAGCAGTGTCACAGGCAACACCGGGGAGCTGTTTTTT
.	TRBV12-5	TRBJ2-1	.	CASGPPGLFYNEQFF	TGTGCTAGTGGACCCCCGGGACTCTTCTACAATGAGCAGTTCTTC
.	TRBV6-5	TRBJ2-3	TRBD2	CASSWTRGPTDTQYF	TGTGCCAGCAGTTGGACTAGAGGGCCGACAGATACGCAGTATTTT
once	TRBV25-1	TRBJ2-2	.	CASSVIGELFF	TGTGCCAGCAGTGTAATCGGGGAGCTGTTTTTT
.	TRBV6-5	TRBJ2-7	.	CASSYKASSYEQYF	TGTGCCAGCAGTTACAAGGCTAGCTCCTACGAGCAGTACTTC
.	TRBV2	TRBJ2-5	TRBD2	CASSEGLANWETQYF	TGTGCCAGCAGTGAGGGACTAGCGAATTGGGAGACCCAGTACTTC
.	TRBV28	TRBJ1-1	.	CASSPILGGNLNTEAFF	TGTGCCAGCAGTCCCATACTCGGGGGTAACCTGAACACTGAAGCTTTCTTT
.	TRBV6-1	TRBJ1-6	TRBD1	CASSADPGQGLIPLHF	TGTGCCAGCAGTGCCGATCCGGGACAGGGCCTAATCCCCCTCCACTTT
.	TRBV7-9	TRBJ1-4	.	CASSLGQAGEKLFF	TGTGCCAGCAGCTTAGGACAGGCAGGTGAAAAACTGTTTTTT
once	TRBV25-1	TRBJ2-7	TRBD1	CASSASTGGSHEQYF	TGTGCCAGCAGTGCCTCGACAGGGGGAAGCCACGAGCAGTACTTC
once	TRBV6-5	TRBJ1-2	.	CARWTGYGYTF	TGTGCCAGGTGGACTGGCTATGGCTACACCTTC
.	TRBV5-6	TRBJ2-7	TRBD1	CASSPGQGSYEQYF	TGTGCCAGCAGCCCGGGACAGGGTTCCTACGAGCAGTACTTC
once	TRBV6-5	TRBJ2-5	.	CASSRRQVGTQYF	TGTGCCAGCAGTAGGCGACAGGTCGGGACCCAGTACTTC